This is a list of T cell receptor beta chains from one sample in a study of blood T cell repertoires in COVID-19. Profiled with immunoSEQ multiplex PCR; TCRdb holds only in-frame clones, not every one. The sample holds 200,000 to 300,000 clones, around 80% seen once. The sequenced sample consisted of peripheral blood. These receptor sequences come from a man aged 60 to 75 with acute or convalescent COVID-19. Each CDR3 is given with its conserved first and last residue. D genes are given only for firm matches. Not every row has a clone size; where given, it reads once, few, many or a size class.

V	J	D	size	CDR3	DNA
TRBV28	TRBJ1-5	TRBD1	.	CASSRAGGPMYSNQPQHF	TGTGCCAGCAGTCGCGCAGGGGGCCCCATGTATAGCAATCAGCCCCAGCATTTT
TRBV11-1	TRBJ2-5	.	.	CASSWGHAVQETQYF	TGTGCCAGCAGCTGGGGGCATGCGGTACAAGAGACCCAGTACTTC
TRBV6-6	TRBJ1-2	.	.	CASSYPSSGYGYTF	TGTGCCAGCAGTTATCCCAGTTCGGGCTATGGCTACACCTTC
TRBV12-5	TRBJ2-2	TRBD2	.	CASGLVLAGGLTGELFF	TGTGCTAGTGGTTTGGTACTAGCGGGGGGGCTAACCGGGGAGCTGTTTTTT
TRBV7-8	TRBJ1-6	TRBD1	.	CASKARTGYSPLHF	TGTGCCAGCAAGGCCCGGACAGGGTATTCACCCCTCCACTTT
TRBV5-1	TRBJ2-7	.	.	CASSLRAGEQYF	TGCGCCAGCAGCTTGAGGGCAGGGGAGCAGTACTTC
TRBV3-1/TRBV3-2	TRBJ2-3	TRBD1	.	CASSQAGQGTDTQYF	TGTGCCAGCAGCCAAGCCGGACAGGGCACAGATACGCAGTATTTT
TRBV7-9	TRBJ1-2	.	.	CASSLGQNYGYTF	TGTGCCAGCAGCTTAGGACAGAACTATGGCTACACCTTC
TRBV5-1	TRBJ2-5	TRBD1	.	CASSWTGEETQYF	TGCGCCAGCAGCTGGACAGGGGAAGAGACCCAGTACTTC
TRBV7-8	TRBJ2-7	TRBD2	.	CASSLGTSGSFSYEQYF	TGTGCCAGCAGCTTGGGGACTAGCGGGTCCTTCTCCTACGAGCAGTACTTC
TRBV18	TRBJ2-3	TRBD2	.	CASSPRTSLTDTQYF	TGTGCCAGCTCACCTAGGACTAGCCTCACAGATACGCAGTATTTT
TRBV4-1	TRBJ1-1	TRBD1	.	CASSHDRVGWNTEAFF	TGCGCCAGCAGCCATGACAGGGTTGGCTGGAACACTGAAGCTTTCTTT
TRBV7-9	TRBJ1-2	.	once	CASSLRAGGANYGYTF	TGTGCCAGCAGCTTAAGGGCCGGGGGAGCTAACTATGGCTACACCTTC
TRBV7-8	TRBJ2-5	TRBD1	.	CASSPGTGVKETQYF	TGTGCCAGCAGCCCGGGGACAGGGGTAAAAGAGACCCAGTACTTC
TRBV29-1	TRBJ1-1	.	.	CSAANSNTEAFF	TGCAGCGCCGCCAACAGTAACACTGAAGCTTTCTTT
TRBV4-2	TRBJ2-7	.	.	CASSQEYPGVGISEQYF	TGTGCCAGCAGCCAAGAATATCCGGGAGTAGGGATTAGCGAGCAGTACTTC
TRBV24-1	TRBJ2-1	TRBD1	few	CATRAGQGANNEQFF	TGTGCCACCAGAGCAGGGCAGGGGGCCAACAATGAGCAGTTCTTC
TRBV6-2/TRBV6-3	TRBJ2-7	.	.	CASSYYGGYSSYEQYF	TGTGCCAGCAGTTACTACGGGGGTTATAGCTCCTACGAGCAGTACTTC
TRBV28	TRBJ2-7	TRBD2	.	CASSLPASGSSYEQYF	TGTGCCAGCAGTTTACCCGCTAGCGGGAGCTCCTACGAGCAGTACTTC
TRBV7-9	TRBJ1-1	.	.	CASPVGGRGTEAFF	TGTGCCAGCCCGGTAGGGGGAAGGGGCACTGAAGCTTTCTTT
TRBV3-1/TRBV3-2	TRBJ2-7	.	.	CASSQGRGGLYEQYF	TGTGCCAGCAGCCAAGGAAGGGGGGGCCTCTACGAGCAGTACTTC
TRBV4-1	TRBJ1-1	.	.	CASSRSDGNYLAEAFF	TGCGCCAGCAGCAGAAGTGACGGGAACTATCTTGCTGAAGCTTTCTTT
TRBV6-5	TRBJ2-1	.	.	CASSYSGLSSYNEQFF	TGTGCCAGCAGTTACTCAGGACTATCGTCCTACAATGAGCAGTTCTTC
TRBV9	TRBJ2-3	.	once	CASSVGVRADTQYF	TGTGCCAGCAGCGTAGGGGTCAGGGCAGATACGCAGTATTTT
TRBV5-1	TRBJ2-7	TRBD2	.	CASSLGSSGNSGEQYF	TGCGCCAGCAGCTTGGGGTCTAGCGGGAACAGTGGAGAGCAGTACTTC
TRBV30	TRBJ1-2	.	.	CAWSSTGEGGYTF	TGTGCCTGGAGTTCAACGGGGGAAGGTGGCTACACCTTC
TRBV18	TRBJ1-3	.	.	CASSPPEEAWIYF	TGTGCCAGCTCACCACCTGAGGAAGCGTGGATATATTTT
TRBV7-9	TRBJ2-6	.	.	CASSLYRDGGNVLTF	TGTGCCAGCAGCTTATATCGGGATGGCGGCAACGTCCTGACTTTC
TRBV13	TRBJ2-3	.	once	CASSQKGQPRADTQYF	TGTGCCAGCAGCCAAAAAGGACAGCCCCGGGCAGATACGCAGTATTTT
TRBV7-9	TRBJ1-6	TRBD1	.	CASSIGTGADSPLHF	TGTGCCAGCAGCATAGGGACAGGGGCGGATTCACCCCTCCACTTT
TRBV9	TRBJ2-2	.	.	CASSAGTSNTGELFF	TGTGCCAGCAGCGCGGGGACTTCTAACACCGGGGAGCTGTTTTTT
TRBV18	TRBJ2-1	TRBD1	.	CASSTMGTGGNEQFF	TGTGCCAGCTCGACTATGGGGACAGGCGGCAATGAGCAGTTCTTC
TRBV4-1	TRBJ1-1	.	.	CASSQVFGERMPNTEAFF	TGCGCCAGCAGCCAAGTGTTCGGGGAGAGGATGCCCAACACTGAAGCTTTCTTT
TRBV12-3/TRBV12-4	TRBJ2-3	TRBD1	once	CASRDRNTDTQYF	TGTGCCAGCCGGGACAGAAACACAGATACGCAGTATTTT
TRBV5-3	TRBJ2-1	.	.	CARSCPPPPRVYNEQFF	TGTGCCAGAAGCTGCCCTCCGCCGCCCCGGGTATACAATGAGCAGTTCTTC
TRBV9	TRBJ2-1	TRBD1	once	CASSVEDRGLNEQFF	TGTGCCAGCAGCGTAGAAGACAGGGGGCTCAATGAGCAGTTCTTC
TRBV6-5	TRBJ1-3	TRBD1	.	CASSRGQGAGNTIYF	TGTGCCAGCAGCCGCGGACAGGGGGCTGGAAACACCATATATTTT
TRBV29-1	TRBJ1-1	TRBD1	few	CSVGGQGSNTEAFF	TGCAGCGTGGGTGGACAGGGGTCGAACACTGAAGCTTTCTTT
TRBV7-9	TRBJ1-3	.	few	CASSLADTGNTIYF	TGTGCCAGCAGCTTAGCGGACACAGGAAACACCATATATTTT
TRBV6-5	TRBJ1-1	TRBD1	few	CASRSTGILSTEAFF	TGTGCCAGCAGATCGACAGGGATTTTATCCACTGAAGCTTTCTTT
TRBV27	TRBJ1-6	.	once	CASRFAHYSPLHF	TGTGCCAGCAGGTTTGCCCACTATTCACCCCTCCACTTT
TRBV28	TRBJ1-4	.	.	CASSGGNEKLFF	TGTGCCAGCAGTGGGGGGAATGAAAAACTGTTTTTT
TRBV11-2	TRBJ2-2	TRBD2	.	CASSLASGGHTGELFF	TGTGCCAGCAGCTTAGCTAGCGGGGGGCACACCGGGGAGCTGTTTTTT
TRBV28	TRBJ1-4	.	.	CATVGGSNEKLFF	TGTGCCACTGTCGGGGGATCTAATGAAAAACTGTTTTTT
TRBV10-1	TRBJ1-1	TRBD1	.	CASTLTGQSFAFF	TGCGCCAGCACCCTGACAGGGCAATCGTTCGCTTTCTTT
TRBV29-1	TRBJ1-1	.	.	CSAGGRFLTEAFF	TGCAGCGCCGGAGGGAGGTTCCTCACTGAAGCTTTCTTT
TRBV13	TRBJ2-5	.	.	CASSTLEEGETQYF	TGTGCCAGCAGCACCCTGGAGGAGGGAGAGACCCAGTACTTC
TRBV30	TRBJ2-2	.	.	CAWSGGMKTGELFF	TGTGCCTGGAGTGGTGGCATGAAGACCGGGGAGCTGTTTTTT